Below are 7 T cell receptor beta chains sequenced from a single sample in a study of early T cells in non-severe SARS-CoV-2 infection. TCRdb re-called the 5' RACE reads through MiXCR, storing one row per CDR3 protein. The sample carries more than 25,000 distinct CDR3 sequences, 9% to 10% recorded once. Sequenced sample: whole blood. The receptor source for this set is an adult who was a healthcare worker with PCR-confirmed SARS-CoV-2 infection or an uninfected control (not recorded which).

This clonotype was seen many times. The chain is built from TRBV29-1 and TRBJ2-2; the D gene is possibly TRBD2 (6 bases). Germline CDR1 is SQVTM and CDR2 is ANQGSEA. Trimming removed 6 bases from V and 1 base from J, with 12 bases in between. The CDR3 has 14 residues. CDR3 bases: TGCAGCGTACTGGGACTCCAGAACACCGGGGAGCTGTTTTTT. Translation gives CSVLGLQNTGELFF.

This sequence joins TRBV6-2 or TRBV6-3 and TRBJ2-7; D uncertain. Germline CDR1 and CDR2: MNHEY and SVGEGT. The V gene lost 0 bases and the J gene lost 5 bases, with 8 bases spanning the gap. This CDR3 spans 13 amino acids. This CDR3 reads CASSYSGIDEQYF. The CDR3 coding sequence is TGTGCCAGCAGTTACTCGGGTATCGACGAGCAGTACTTC.

This clonotype was seen ten or more times. V and J are TRBV29-1 and TRBJ2-7; a weak D match, TRBD2 (5 bases). The length of the CDR3 is 12 residues. Germline CDR1 SQVTM, CDR2 ANQGSEA. The V gene lost 4 bases and the J gene lost 2 bases, with 9 bases spanning the gap. CDR3 bases: TGCAGCGTTGGAGGGCCGCCCTACGAGCAGTACTTC. Translation gives CSVGGPPYEQYF.

In this sample, this clonotype turned up a few times. J is TRBJ2-5 and V is TRBV9, with 7 bases matching TRBD2. This CDR3 spans 14 amino acids. Germline V gives CDR1 SGDLS, CDR2 YYNGEE. V shed 5 bases and J 5 bases; nucleotides not matched to a gene: 9. The CDR3, as DNA: TGTGCCAGCAGTCCTACAGCGGGGTATGAGACCCAGTACTTC. The encoded protein is CASSPTAGYETQYF.

At least ten counts were recorded for this clonotype. The rearrangement joins TRBV19 to TRBJ1-2; no reliable D call. V lost 0 bases to trimming and J lost 2 bases, with 7 bases between them. The CDR3 spans 14 residues. Germline V CDR1 and CDR2: LNHDA, SQIVND (reference sequence). Here the CDR3 reads CASSIDAGNYGYTF. The CDR3, as DNA: TGTGCCAGTAGTATAGATGCCGGGAACTATGGCTACACCTTC.

This clonotype was seen many times. As DNA, the CDR3 is TGTGCCAGCAGTCCCACAGGGGGAGAGGGGACCCAGTACTTC. Encoded protein: CASSPTGGEGTQYF. The chain joins TRBV27 to TRBJ2-5; 8 bases line up with TRBD1. V was pared by 5 bases and J by 7 bases, with 9 bases of the junction left unmatched. This CDR3 region has 14 residues. Looked up from germline, CDR1 is MNHEY and CDR2 is SMNVEV (reference sequence).

Many counts were recorded for this clonotype. The rearrangement joins TRBV7-2 to TRBJ1-5; a possible D gene is TRBD1 (6 bases). V was pared by 3 bases and J by 4 bases, with 13 bases between. Germline CDR1 is SGHTA and CDR2 is FQGNSA. The CDR3 length is 15 residues. The CDR3, as DNA: TGTGCCAGCAGCTTTAGCACAGGGATGAATCAGCCCCAGCATTTT. As protein: CASSFSTGMNQPQHF.